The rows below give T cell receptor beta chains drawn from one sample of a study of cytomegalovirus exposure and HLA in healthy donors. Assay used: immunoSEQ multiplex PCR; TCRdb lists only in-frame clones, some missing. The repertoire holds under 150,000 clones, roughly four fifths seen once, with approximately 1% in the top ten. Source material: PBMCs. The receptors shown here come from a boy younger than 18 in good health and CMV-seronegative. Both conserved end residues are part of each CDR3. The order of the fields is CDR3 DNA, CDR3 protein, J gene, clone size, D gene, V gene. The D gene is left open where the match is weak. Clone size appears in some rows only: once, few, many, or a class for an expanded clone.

cdr3_nt: TGTGCCAGCAGCTCTAACAGGGATCGCGAGCAGTACTTC; cdr3_aa: CASSSNRDREQYF; j_call: TRBJ2-7; clone_size: NA; d_call: NA; v_call: TRBV7-9
cdr3_nt: TGTGCCAGCAGTTCGGGTCGGGAGGGCGAAAAACTGTTTTTT; cdr3_aa: CASSSGREGEKLFF; j_call: TRBJ1-4; clone_size: NA; d_call: NA; v_call: TRBV6-9
cdr3_nt: TGTGCCTGGAGTTACATGACAGGGCTGGACACTGAAGCTTTCTTT; cdr3_aa: CAWSYMTGLDTEAFF; j_call: TRBJ1-1; clone_size: NA; d_call: TRBD1; v_call: TRBV30
cdr3_nt: TGTGCCAGCAGCCCCCCGTCAGGGGGTCAAGAGACCCAGTACTTC; cdr3_aa: CASSPPSGGQETQYF; j_call: TRBJ2-5; clone_size: NA; d_call: TRBD1; v_call: TRBV5-6
cdr3_nt: TGTGCCAGCAGCTTACCAGGGGTTGGAGAGACCCAGTACTTC; cdr3_aa: CASSLPGVGETQYF; j_call: TRBJ2-5; clone_size: NA; d_call: NA; v_call: TRBV25-1
cdr3_nt: TGTGCCAGCAGCCAGGATATGGCACCCGGGACAGGGAGCACAGATACGCAGTATTTT; cdr3_aa: CASSQDMAPGTGSTDTQYF; j_call: TRBJ2-3; clone_size: NA; d_call: TRBD1; v_call: TRBV4-2
cdr3_nt: TGTGCCAGCAGCTTACGAGTGGCTTCGGGAGTAGGGACCGGGGAGCTGTTTTTT; cdr3_aa: CASSLRVASGVGTGELFF; j_call: TRBJ2-2; clone_size: NA; d_call: NA; v_call: TRBV7-6
cdr3_nt: TGCGCCAGCAGCCAAGATCGGCAGGGGGCTGGCTACACCTTC; cdr3_aa: CASSQDRQGAGYTF; j_call: TRBJ1-2; clone_size: NA; d_call: TRBD1; v_call: TRBV4-3
cdr3_nt: TGCGCCAGCAGCCACAACACAGGGAGGGACACTGAAGCTTTCTTT; cdr3_aa: CASSHNTGRDTEAFF; j_call: TRBJ1-1; clone_size: NA; d_call: NA; v_call: TRBV4-1
cdr3_nt: TGTGCCATCGGAACGGGATCTGATGAAAAACTGTTTTTT; cdr3_aa: CAIGTGSDEKLFF; j_call: TRBJ1-4; clone_size: NA; d_call: NA; v_call: TRBV10-3
cdr3_nt: TGTGCCAGCAGCCAGGGGGGTCTCCCCAACACTGAAGCTTTCTTT; cdr3_aa: CASSQGGLPNTEAFF; j_call: TRBJ1-1; clone_size: NA; d_call: TRBD1; v_call: TRBV11-3
cdr3_nt: TGTGCCAGTCAGTCAAGCGGGAGGGTAGGGGAGCTGTTTTTT; cdr3_aa: CASQSSGRVGELFF; j_call: TRBJ2-2; clone_size: NA; d_call: TRBD2; v_call: TRBV25-1
cdr3_nt: TGTGCCAGCAGCCCGGTGAGGGACCAAGAGACCCAGTACTTC; cdr3_aa: CASSPVRDQETQYF; j_call: TRBJ2-5; clone_size: NA; d_call: NA; v_call: TRBV7-8
cdr3_nt: TGTGCCAGCAGTTTACGGGGTTACAATGAGCAGTTCTTC; cdr3_aa: CASSLRGYNEQFF; j_call: TRBJ2-1; clone_size: NA; d_call: NA; v_call: TRBV27
cdr3_nt: TGTGCCAGCAGTCCCCGGGACAGGTCTAATTCACCCCTCCACTTT; cdr3_aa: CASSPRDRSNSPLHF; j_call: TRBJ1-6; clone_size: NA; d_call: TRBD1; v_call: TRBV6-1
cdr3_nt: TGCGCCAGCAGCCTGACCTTAGCGAGTTCGACGGGCTACGAGCAGTACTTC; cdr3_aa: CASSLTLASSTGYEQYF; j_call: TRBJ2-7; clone_size: NA; d_call: NA; v_call: TRBV5-1
cdr3_nt: TGCAGCGTGTCCGGACGGGGCACTGAAGCTTTCTTT; cdr3_aa: CSVSGRGTEAFF; j_call: TRBJ1-1; clone_size: NA; d_call: NA; v_call: TRBV29-1
cdr3_nt: TGTGCCAGCAGCCGGGGACTAGCGGGAGTGGATACGCAGTATTTT; cdr3_aa: CASSRGLAGVDTQYF; j_call: TRBJ2-3; clone_size: once; d_call: TRBD2; v_call: TRBV7-2
cdr3_nt: TGTGCCAGCAGCTTAGGCAGGGGAAACACTGAAGCTTTCTTT; cdr3_aa: CASSLGRGNTEAFF; j_call: TRBJ1-1; clone_size: NA; d_call: NA; v_call: TRBV7-2
cdr3_nt: TGTGCCAGCAGTTCCAACAATCAGCCCCAGCATTTT; cdr3_aa: CASSSNNQPQHF; j_call: TRBJ1-5; clone_size: NA; d_call: NA; v_call: TRBV28
cdr3_nt: TGTGCCAGTAGTAGTCCGGGACTAGCGGGAAACGAGCAGTACTTC; cdr3_aa: CASSSPGLAGNEQYF; j_call: TRBJ2-7; clone_size: NA; d_call: TRBD2; v_call: TRBV19
cdr3_nt: TGTGCCGCCATGACTAGCGGGAGTATTGCCGGGGAGCTGTTTTTT; cdr3_aa: CAAMTSGSIAGELFF; j_call: TRBJ2-2; clone_size: NA; d_call: TRBD2; v_call: TRBV6-6
cdr3_nt: TGTGCCAGCAGTGGAAGAGCGCCCCCCTACGAGCAGTACTTC; cdr3_aa: CASSGRAPPYEQYF; j_call: TRBJ2-7; clone_size: NA; d_call: NA; v_call: TRBV2
cdr3_nt: TGTGCCAGCAGCGGAGGACAGGGATTTTATGGCTACACCTTC; cdr3_aa: CASSGGQGFYGYTF; j_call: TRBJ1-2; clone_size: NA; d_call: TRBD1; v_call: TRBV11-2
cdr3_nt: TGCGCCAGCAGCCATCCGGAGGGGCCGGGAGGCACTGAAGCTTTCTTT; cdr3_aa: CASSHPEGPGGTEAFF; j_call: TRBJ1-1; clone_size: NA; d_call: NA; v_call: TRBV5-1
cdr3_nt: TGTGCCAGCAGCTCCACCGGGACAGGGGATACGCAGTATTTT; cdr3_aa: CASSSTGTGDTQYF; j_call: TRBJ2-3; clone_size: few; d_call: TRBD1; v_call: TRBV7-8
cdr3_nt: TGCGCCAGCAGCCAAGAACCCCAGGGTGCCTACGAGCAGTACTTC; cdr3_aa: CASSQEPQGAYEQYF; j_call: TRBJ2-7; clone_size: once; d_call: NA; v_call: TRBV4-1
cdr3_nt: TGCAGCGTTGAAGTCACCCAGGGGGGTGTGGGTGGCTACACCTTC; cdr3_aa: CSVEVTQGGVGGYTF; j_call: TRBJ1-2; clone_size: NA; d_call: TRBD1; v_call: TRBV29-1
cdr3_nt: TGTGCCAGCAGCACCGGGGTGTCCTCCTACGAGCAGTACTTC; cdr3_aa: CASSTGVSSYEQYF; j_call: TRBJ2-7; clone_size: NA; d_call: NA; v_call: TRBV7-6
cdr3_nt: TGCGCCAGCAGCTCCACCCTCGACTCAAATGAGCAGTTCTTC; cdr3_aa: CASSSTLDSNEQFF; j_call: TRBJ2-1; clone_size: once; d_call: NA; v_call: TRBV5-1
cdr3_nt: TGTGCCAGCAGCTTAGGAGGTGCAGTCCCGAGCACAGATACGCAGTATTTT; cdr3_aa: CASSLGGAVPSTDTQYF; j_call: TRBJ2-3; clone_size: NA; d_call: NA; v_call: TRBV7-8
cdr3_nt: TGTGCCAGCAGTGCCCCGGGGCAATGGGGGGGATACGAGCAGTACTTC; cdr3_aa: CASSAPGQWGGYEQYF; j_call: TRBJ2-7; clone_size: NA; d_call: TRBD2; v_call: TRBV6-1
cdr3_nt: TGTGCCAGCTCACCCGGACAGCCGAACACTGAAGCTTTCTTT; cdr3_aa: CASSPGQPNTEAFF; j_call: TRBJ1-1; clone_size: NA; d_call: NA; v_call: TRBV18
cdr3_nt: TGTGCCAGCAGTTTCACAGGGGGAACCGGGGAGCTGTTTTTT; cdr3_aa: CASSFTGGTGELFF; j_call: TRBJ2-2; clone_size: NA; d_call: TRBD1; v_call: TRBV6-6
cdr3_nt: TGTGCCAGCAGTCAAAATCCTGAGGCATTTGAAGCTTTCTTT; cdr3_aa: CASSQNPEAFEAFF; j_call: TRBJ1-1; clone_size: NA; d_call: NA; v_call: TRBV27
cdr3_nt: TGTGCCATCAGTGAGTCGCCCGGGACAGGGAATCAAGAGACCCAGTACTTC; cdr3_aa: CAISESPGTGNQETQYF; j_call: TRBJ2-5; clone_size: NA; d_call: TRBD1; v_call: TRBV10-3
cdr3_nt: TGTGCCTGGACTCTAGGGGGGGCGCAGCCCCAGCATTTT; cdr3_aa: CAWTLGGAQPQHF; j_call: TRBJ1-5; clone_size: NA; d_call: NA; v_call: TRBV30
cdr3_nt: TGTGCCAGCAGAGGGGTTTCTGGAAACACCATATATTTT; cdr3_aa: CASRGVSGNTIYF; j_call: TRBJ1-3; clone_size: NA; d_call: NA; v_call: TRBV27
cdr3_nt: TGTGCCAGCAGCCGGAACGGGAGGAAAACAGATACGCAGTATTTT; cdr3_aa: CASSRNGRKTDTQYF; j_call: TRBJ2-3; clone_size: NA; d_call: TRBD2; v_call: TRBV7-2
cdr3_nt: TGTGCCAGCAGTTCCGGACTAGCGGAGAGTTTGGATACGCAGTATTTT; cdr3_aa: CASSSGLAESLDTQYF; j_call: TRBJ2-3; clone_size: NA; d_call: TRBD2; v_call: TRBV27
cdr3_nt: TGTGCCAGCAGCGACCCGCGGGATACGCAGTATTTT; cdr3_aa: CASSDPRDTQYF; j_call: TRBJ2-3; clone_size: NA; d_call: NA; v_call: TRBV9
cdr3_nt: TGTGCCAGCAGTGAAAGGGGTCTAGCGGTAACCTACAATGAGCAGTTCTTC; cdr3_aa: CASSERGLAVTYNEQFF; j_call: TRBJ2-1; clone_size: few; d_call: TRBD2; v_call: TRBV2
cdr3_nt: TGTGCCAGCAGCGTAGGGAGACAGCTCCAAGAGACCCAGTACTTC; cdr3_aa: CASSVGRQLQETQYF; j_call: TRBJ2-5; clone_size: NA; d_call: NA; v_call: TRBV9
cdr3_nt: TGTGCCAGCAGCGCGGATAGCGGAACCCGGGGAGAGCAGTACTTC; cdr3_aa: CASSADSGTRGEQYF; j_call: TRBJ2-7; clone_size: NA; d_call: NA; v_call: TRBV5-4
cdr3_nt: TGTGCCAGCAGGACAGGCTTAACCTACGAGCAGTACTTC; cdr3_aa: CASRTGLTYEQYF; j_call: TRBJ2-7; clone_size: NA; d_call: NA; v_call: TRBV6-6
cdr3_nt: TGCGCCAGCAGGGGGGGGAACGAGCAGTACTTC; cdr3_aa: CASRGGNEQYF; j_call: TRBJ2-7; clone_size: NA; d_call: TRBD2; v_call: TRBV5-1
cdr3_nt: TGCGCCAGCAGTGAGGGGACAGGGGTCACCTACGAGCAGTACTTC; cdr3_aa: CASSEGTGVTYEQYF; j_call: TRBJ2-7; clone_size: NA; d_call: TRBD1; v_call: TRBV10-2
cdr3_nt: TGTGCCAGCTCACCACCTCCAGGGGGAGAGACCCAGTACTTC; cdr3_aa: CASSPPPGGETQYF; j_call: TRBJ2-5; clone_size: NA; d_call: TRBD1; v_call: TRBV18
cdr3_nt: TGTGCCAGCAGCCGCCGACTAACTAGCACCGACACCGGGGAGCTGTTTTTT; cdr3_aa: CASSRRLTSTDTGELFF; j_call: TRBJ2-2; clone_size: NA; d_call: NA; v_call: TRBV14
cdr3_nt: TGTGCCAGCAGCCGACAGGGCGCAGATACGCAGTATTTT; cdr3_aa: CASSRQGADTQYF; j_call: TRBJ2-3; clone_size: NA; d_call: TRBD1; v_call: TRBV5-6
cdr3_nt: TGTGCCGGGCACAGGGATTGGAGCTCCTACAATGAGCAGTTCTTC; cdr3_aa: CAGHRDWSSYNEQFF; j_call: TRBJ2-1; clone_size: once; d_call: NA; v_call: TRBV19
cdr3_nt: TGTGCCAGCAGCTTGGGTGGGACTAGCGGGAGAGGTGAGCAGTTCTTC; cdr3_aa: CASSLGGTSGRGEQFF; j_call: TRBJ2-1; clone_size: NA; d_call: TRBD2; v_call: TRBV5-4
cdr3_nt: TGTGCCAGCAGACTCCGGGACATTGACTACGAGCAGTACTTC; cdr3_aa: CASRLRDIDYEQYF; j_call: TRBJ2-7; clone_size: NA; d_call: NA; v_call: TRBV2
cdr3_nt: TGTGCCAGCAGTTTGAAGCCGCTGGGGAGGCCCGGGGAGCTGTTTTTT; cdr3_aa: CASSLKPLGRPGELFF; j_call: TRBJ2-2; clone_size: NA; d_call: NA; v_call: TRBV27
cdr3_nt: TGTGCCAGCAGCTTGGTAGGCGTGGAGGGCGAGCAGTTCTTC; cdr3_aa: CASSLVGVEGEQFF; j_call: TRBJ2-1; clone_size: NA; d_call: NA; v_call: TRBV5-4
cdr3_nt: TGCGCCAGCAGCCAAAGCGTGCAGTACAATGAGCAGTTCTTC; cdr3_aa: CASSQSVQYNEQFF; j_call: TRBJ2-1; clone_size: NA; d_call: NA; v_call: TRBV4-1
cdr3_nt: TGTGCCAGTAGGAGTCCCGGACAGAAAAACTATGGCTACACCTTC; cdr3_aa: CASRSPGQKNYGYTF; j_call: TRBJ1-2; clone_size: few; d_call: NA; v_call: TRBV19
cdr3_nt: TGCGCCAGCAGCTTAACTAGCGGATACAATGAGCAGTTCTTC; cdr3_aa: CASSLTSGYNEQFF; j_call: TRBJ2-1; clone_size: NA; d_call: TRBD2; v_call: TRBV5-1
cdr3_nt: TGTGCCAGCATCCTAACGGGGGCTAGCGGCTACGAGCAGTACTTC; cdr3_aa: CASILTGASGYEQYF; j_call: TRBJ2-7; clone_size: once; d_call: NA; v_call: TRBV6-1
cdr3_nt: TGTGCCAGCAGCCTGACCCCACAGGGCACAGATACGCAGTATTTT; cdr3_aa: CASSLTPQGTDTQYF; j_call: TRBJ2-3; clone_size: NA; d_call: NA; v_call: TRBV11-2